The 30 T cell receptor beta chains in this list originate from one sample, sequenced in a study of Ad26.COV2.S vaccination and SARS-CoV-2 variants (TCRdb year 2021). The method was the immunoSEQ multiplex PCR assay. Here the immuneACCESS table is served through TCRdb, limited to in-frame sequences with V and J called. Missing clones are a known gap in these copies; in checked studies unresolved V genes cover under half, and the rest lacks a known reason. Counted in this sample were around 370,000 clones; about 91% of them appeared once. Of the sample, 3.9% falls within the top ten clones. What this sample's time point label stands for: individuals recovered from natural SARS-CoV-2 infection. The sample in question was peripheral blood, obtained after recovery from COVID-19. The receptors were sampled from a human donor who had recovered from COVID-19.

The V call is TRBV9, the J call TRBJ1-2, with TRBD1 matching 10 bases. Per germline, CDR1 SGDLS and CDR2 YYNGEE. This CDR3 is built from 15 residues. V shed 3 bases, J shed 2 bases, and the junction held 4 bases outside the gene matches. The CDR3, as DNA: TGTGCCAGCAGCGGTGGGACAGGGGCGAACTATGGCTACACCTTC. This codes for CASSGGTGANYGYTF.

The chain joins TRBV7-9 to TRBJ2-5; possibly TRBD1 for D (6 bases). V lost 5 bases, J lost 2 bases, and 21 bases lay in between. Germline lookup yields CDR1 SEHNR and CDR2 FQNEAQ (reference sequence). The CDR3 spans 17 residues. The CDR3 spells CASSKGQGVSRQETQYF. CDR3 sequence (DNA): TGTGCCAGCAGCAAGGGACAAGGAGTCAGCCGGCAAGAGACCCAGTACTTC.

In this sample, this clone turned up a few times. V usage is TRBV2 and J usage is TRBJ1-5; D is possibly TRBD1 (6 bases). The germline V and J ends were trimmed by 6 bases and 4 bases, with 13 bases remaining between them. The CDR3 is made up of 14 amino acids. Per the germline V gene, CDR1 is SNHLY and CDR2 is FYNNEI. The CDR3 DNA follows: TGTGCCAGCAGCGCCGGGACACGGAATCAGCCCCAGCATTTT. This sequence encodes CASSAGTRNQPQHF.

This rearrangement joins TRBV5-8 to TRBJ1-1; no firm D call. Per germline, CDR1 SGHTS and CDR2 YDEGEE. The ends were cut back, 2 bases at V and 1 base at J, with 9 bases in the middle. The CDR3 contains 14 residues. CDR3 bases: TGTGCCAGCAGCTTCATTTCGAGGAACACTGAAGCTTTCTTT. Translation: CASSFISRNTEAFF.

This rearrangement joins TRBV10-3 to TRBJ1-3; D not resolved. This CDR3 has 16 residues. V gave up 0 bases and J gave up 2 bases, with 11 bases separating them. The germline CDR1 and CDR2 sequences are ENHRY and SYGVKD. CDR3 coding DNA: TGTGCCATCAGTGAGTCGACCCCTGGGGCTGGAAACACCATATATTTT. It translates to CAISESTPGAGNTIYF.

This clone has only a few counts. The J gene is TRBJ2-5, the V gene TRBV7-9; D tentatively fits TRBD1 or TRBD2 (5 bases each). The germline V gene has CDR1 SEHNR and CDR2 FQNEAQ (reference sequence). The CDR3 runs 15 residues. Trimming left V 2 bases short and J 4 bases short, with 14 bases between. In nucleotides, the CDR3 is TGTGCCAGCAGCTTATTAGCGAAGGGGTCAGAGACCCAGTACTTC. Its translation is CASSLLAKGSETQYF.

This clone has only a few counts. CDR3 coding DNA: TGTGCCAGCAGCATCCAGGGGGCCTATAGCAATCAGCCCCAGCATTTT. Its translation: CASSIQGAYSNQPQHF. The chain combines TRBV7-2 with TRBJ1-5, with TRBD1 identical over 8 bases. Germline lookup yields CDR1 SGHTA and CDR2 FQGNSA. CDR3 length: 16 amino acids. With 5 bases clipped from V and 0 bases from J, the junction kept 6 bases outside the gene matches.

The chain uses TRBV5-1 and TRBJ1-2; tentatively, D is TRBD1 (5 bases). V was pared by 0 bases and J by 14 bases, with 23 bases between. The CDR3 has 15 residues. Germline values: CDR1 SGHRS, CDR2 YFSETQ. The CDR3 spells CASSLGTQLTMARTF. The CDR3 coding sequence is TGCGCCAGCAGCTTGGGGACACAGCTAACTATGGCTAGAACCTTC.

With regard to this clone: This sample includes further DNA sequences coding for the same CDR3. The chain has TRBV24-1 and TRBJ2-3; D is unclear. This CDR3 has 13 residues. The germline V gene encodes CDR1 KGHDR and CDR2 SFDVKD. Trimming left V 4 bases short and J 1 base short, with 5 bases between. Here the CDR3 reads CATSDRGTDTQYF. The DNA of the CDR3 is TGTGCCACCAGTGACCGCGGCACAGATACGCAGTATTTT.

This clone was counted between two and nine times. V is TRBV10-2 and J is TRBJ1-1; possible D gene TRBD1, 6 bases. The CDR3 totals 13 residues. V lost 8 bases and J 1 base, leaving 11 bases between the germline ends. Germline assignment: CDR1 WSHSY and CDR2 SAAADI. The CDR3 DNA reads as TGCGCCAGCGCCAGACAGGAGAACACTGAAGCTTTCTTT. Translation: CASARQENTEAFF.

This chain joins TRBV5-1 and TRBJ2-2, with D perhaps TRBD1 (5 bases). Trimming pared 4 bases from V and 4 bases from J, leaving 14 bases between. CDR3 length equals 15 residues. The germline V gene encodes CDR1 SGHRS and CDR2 YFSETQ. The CDR3 DNA follows: TGCGCCAGCAGCCTACGCGCAGGGTCCACCGGGGAGCTGTTTTTT. Its translation is CASSLRAGSTGELFF.

J is TRBJ1-2 and V is TRBV6-5; D is unresolved. Germline V gene data show CDR1 as MNHEY and CDR2 as SVGAGI. The CDR3 runs 15 residues. Trimming shortened V by 0 bases and J by 4 bases, and 12 bases separated the two germline ends. The CDR3 sequence: CASSYSQATPYGYTF. CDR3 coding DNA: TGTGCCAGCAGTTACTCGCAGGCGACTCCCTATGGCTACACCTTC.

As to this clone: A read error may account for a junction end that differs from germline. This chain uses TRBV3-1 (or the pseudogene TRBV3-2) with TRBJ2-7; D possibly corresponds to TRBD2 (6 bases). Germline V gene lookup returns CDR1 LGHDT and CDR2 YNNKEL (reference sequence). This CDR3 has 13 residues. The CDR3 sequence: CASSPGGWAGVEF. In DNA, the CDR3 is TGTGCCAGCAGCCCCGGAGGGTGGGCAGGAGTTGAATTC.

V and J are TRBV9 and TRBJ2-7; TRBD2 matches 16 bases. Trimming removed 3 bases from V and 2 bases from J; junction bases left unmatched: 8. The germline gives CDR1 SGDLS, CDR2 YYNGEE. CDR3 length: 18 amino acids. The CDR3 spells CASSGPGTSGGAPYEQYF. The CDR3 DNA is TGTGCCAGCAGCGGACCCGGGACTAGCGGGGGGGCCCCCTACGAGCAGTACTTC.

V usage is TRBV11-3 and J usage is TRBJ2-1; D gene unclear. This CDR3 has 14 residues. CDR1 SGHNT and CDR2 YENEEA come from the germline V gene. V was cut by 0 bases and J by 7 bases, with 10 bases left in between. DNA of the CDR3: TGTGCCAGCAGCTTAGATAAGGCGGAGAATGAGCAGTTCTTC. The encoded protein is CASSLDKAENEQFF. Filled out from reference TRBV11-3 and TRBJ2-1, the complete variable domain reads EAGVVQSPRYKIIEKKQPVAFWCNPISGHNTLYWYLQNLGQGPELLIRYENEEAVDDSQLPKDRFSAERLKGVDSTLKIQPAELGDSAVYLCASSLDKAENEQFFGPGTRLTVL.

This chain connects TRBV11-3 to TRBJ2-5; D unclear. Germline V CDR1 and CDR2: SGHNT, YENEEA. Trimming pared 0 bases from V and 4 bases from J, leaving 6 bases between. The CDR3 runs 13 residues. The CDR3 DNA is TGTGCCAGCAGCTTAGACGGTGGAGAGACCCAGTACTTC. It codes for CASSLDGGETQYF.

The chain carries TRBV27 and TRBJ1-1; D call uncertain. CDR1 and CDR2 from the germline V gene are MNHEY and SMNVEV (reference sequence). Trimming shortened V by 2 bases and J by 0 bases, and 13 bases separated the two germline ends. This CDR3 contains 16 residues. The CDR3 coding sequence is TGTGCCAGCAGTTTAACGGGATTGTTGATGAACACTGAAGCTTTCTTT. Its protein is CASSLTGLLMNTEAFF.

V gene TRBV10-1 combines with J gene TRBJ2-2; D uncertain. Germline CDR1 and CDR2: WNHNN and SYGVQD (reference sequence). This CDR3 contains 15 residues. V was trimmed by 8 bases and J by 3 bases, leaving 16 bases between them. The chain's CDR3 is CASSDEQAYTGELFF. In nucleotides, the CDR3 is TGCGCCAGCTCCGACGAGCAGGCCTACACCGGGGAGCTGTTTTTT.

In regard to this clone: The same CDR3 is also encoded by other DNA sequences in this sample. The V call is TRBV19, the J call TRBJ2-2; weak D call: TRBD1 (7 bases). The V gene lost 3 bases and the J gene lost 2 bases, with 10 bases spanning the gap. Germline V gene sequence: CDR1 LNHDA, CDR2 SQIVND (reference sequence). This CDR3 has 15 amino acids. The chain's CDR3 is CASSIGGGNTGELFF. The CDR3 DNA reads as TGTGCCAGTAGTATTGGAGGGGGCAACACCGGGGAGCTGTTTTTT.

This sequence joins TRBV6-2 or TRBV6-3 and TRBJ2-7; D possibly corresponds to TRBD2 (5 bases). V dropped 6 bases and J dropped 2 bases, with 20 bases sitting between them. The germline V gene encodes CDR1 MNHEY and CDR2 SVGEGT. The CDR3 has 16 residues. Here the CDR3 reads CASSQNGFLAAYEQYF. The DNA of the CDR3 is TGTGCCAGCAGCCAAAATGGGTTTCTAGCCGCCTACGAGCAGTACTTC.

This rearrangement joins TRBV9 to TRBJ1-6, with D possibly matching TRBD1 (5 bases). Trimming took off 0 bases at V and 5 bases at J, with 12 bases between the two ends. CDR1 is SGDLS, CDR2 YYNGEE, per germline. This CDR3 is built from 16 residues. In DNA form, the CDR3 reads TGTGCCAGCAGCGTAGGATCGCGAGGGGATAATTCACCCCTCCACTTT. The encoded protein is CASSVGSRGDNSPLHF.

The V call is TRBV27, the J call TRBJ2-5; 10 bases map to TRBD2. Germline values: CDR1 MNHEY, CDR2 SMNVEV (reference sequence). The CDR3 is 17 residues long. V lost 3 bases and J lost 4; bases outside the gene matches: 11. CDR3 region: CASSFRAGGPLGETQYF. CDR3 DNA sequence: TGTGCCAGCAGTTTTAGAGCGGGGGGGCCGTTAGGAGAGACCCAGTACTTC.

This chain connects TRBV20-1 to TRBJ1-3; D gene unclear. The CDR3 runs 11 residues. The V end was cut by 7 bases, the J end by 0 bases, with 4 bases between. Per germline, CDR1 DFQATT and CDR2 SNEGSKA (reference sequence). The CDR3 here is CSVVSGNTIYF. In DNA form, the CDR3 reads TGCAGTGTAGTCTCTGGAAACACCATATATTTT.

This clone was picked up one time. V usage is TRBV9 and J usage is TRBJ1-5; 7 bases align to TRBD1. CDR1 and CDR2 from the germline V gene are SGDLS and YYNGEE. V was pared by 3 bases and J by 8 bases, with 11 bases of the junction left unmatched. The CDR3 totals 15 residues. CDR3: CASSGTGDIQEPQHF. CDR3 DNA: TGTGCCAGCAGCGGAACAGGGGACATCCAGGAGCCCCAGCATTTT.

V gene TRBV6-1 combines with J gene TRBJ2-1; D is unclear. Trimming removed 1 base from V and 5 bases from J, with 15 bases in between. CDR3 length: 16 residues. Germline V gene lookup returns CDR1 MNHNS and CDR2 SASEGT. CDR3 loop: CASSEVFRKGDNEQFF. CDR3 coding DNA: TGTGCCAGCAGTGAAGTTTTTCGAAAAGGAGACAATGAGCAGTTCTTC.

The J gene is TRBJ2-7, the V gene TRBV9; D is possibly TRBD2 (5 bases). This CDR3 is 15 amino acids long. Germline CDR1 SGDLS, CDR2 YYNGEE. V was trimmed by 0 bases and J by 3 bases, leaving 13 bases between them. CDR3 in DNA: TGTGCCAGCAGCGTAGCCCCCGGGGAAGACTACGAGCAGTACTTC. Amino acids: CASSVAPGEDYEQYF.

The genes are TRBV7-9 and TRBJ2-3; maybe TRBD1 (5 bases). The CDR3 totals 17 residues. Trimming pared 4 bases from V and 1 base from J, leaving 18 bases between. Germline assignment: CDR1 SEHNR and CDR2 FQNEAQ (reference sequence). CDR3 protein: CASSSGTGRVGTDTQYF. The DNA of the CDR3 is TGTGCCAGCAGCTCGGGTACGGGCAGGGTCGGCACAGATACGCAGTATTTT.

The chain couples TRBV5-1 to TRBJ2-2; 7 nucleotides agree with TRBD1. The germline V gene has CDR1 SGHRS and CDR2 YFSETQ. There are 15 residues in the CDR3. V lost 4 bases and J lost 3; bases outside the gene matches: 6. CDR3 protein: CASSVTGKDTGELFF. The DNA for the CDR3 is TGCGCCAGCAGCGTGACAGGGAAAGACACCGGGGAGCTGTTTTTT.

The chain links TRBV6-5 to TRBJ1-6; TRBD1 is a possible D gene (5 bases). Looked up from germline, CDR1 is MNHEY and CDR2 is SVGAGI. V lost 6 bases, J lost 7 bases, and 10 bases lay in between. This CDR3 region has 13 residues. CDR3 in amino acids: CASRGELNSPLHF. The CDR3 coding sequence is TGTGCCAGCAGGGGGGAATTGAATTCACCCCTCCACTTT.

The V and J genes are TRBV4-1 and TRBJ2-5; 9 bases fit TRBD2. This CDR3 is 16 amino acids long. The J segment lost 2 bases and the V segment lost 4 bases, leaving 8 bases of the junction unmatched. CDR1 and CDR2 from the germline V gene are MGHRA and YSYEKL. The CDR3 nucleotides read TGCGCCAGCAGCCTAACAGAGACTAGCGGACAAGAGACCCAGTACTTC. It is translated as CASSLTETSGQETQYF.